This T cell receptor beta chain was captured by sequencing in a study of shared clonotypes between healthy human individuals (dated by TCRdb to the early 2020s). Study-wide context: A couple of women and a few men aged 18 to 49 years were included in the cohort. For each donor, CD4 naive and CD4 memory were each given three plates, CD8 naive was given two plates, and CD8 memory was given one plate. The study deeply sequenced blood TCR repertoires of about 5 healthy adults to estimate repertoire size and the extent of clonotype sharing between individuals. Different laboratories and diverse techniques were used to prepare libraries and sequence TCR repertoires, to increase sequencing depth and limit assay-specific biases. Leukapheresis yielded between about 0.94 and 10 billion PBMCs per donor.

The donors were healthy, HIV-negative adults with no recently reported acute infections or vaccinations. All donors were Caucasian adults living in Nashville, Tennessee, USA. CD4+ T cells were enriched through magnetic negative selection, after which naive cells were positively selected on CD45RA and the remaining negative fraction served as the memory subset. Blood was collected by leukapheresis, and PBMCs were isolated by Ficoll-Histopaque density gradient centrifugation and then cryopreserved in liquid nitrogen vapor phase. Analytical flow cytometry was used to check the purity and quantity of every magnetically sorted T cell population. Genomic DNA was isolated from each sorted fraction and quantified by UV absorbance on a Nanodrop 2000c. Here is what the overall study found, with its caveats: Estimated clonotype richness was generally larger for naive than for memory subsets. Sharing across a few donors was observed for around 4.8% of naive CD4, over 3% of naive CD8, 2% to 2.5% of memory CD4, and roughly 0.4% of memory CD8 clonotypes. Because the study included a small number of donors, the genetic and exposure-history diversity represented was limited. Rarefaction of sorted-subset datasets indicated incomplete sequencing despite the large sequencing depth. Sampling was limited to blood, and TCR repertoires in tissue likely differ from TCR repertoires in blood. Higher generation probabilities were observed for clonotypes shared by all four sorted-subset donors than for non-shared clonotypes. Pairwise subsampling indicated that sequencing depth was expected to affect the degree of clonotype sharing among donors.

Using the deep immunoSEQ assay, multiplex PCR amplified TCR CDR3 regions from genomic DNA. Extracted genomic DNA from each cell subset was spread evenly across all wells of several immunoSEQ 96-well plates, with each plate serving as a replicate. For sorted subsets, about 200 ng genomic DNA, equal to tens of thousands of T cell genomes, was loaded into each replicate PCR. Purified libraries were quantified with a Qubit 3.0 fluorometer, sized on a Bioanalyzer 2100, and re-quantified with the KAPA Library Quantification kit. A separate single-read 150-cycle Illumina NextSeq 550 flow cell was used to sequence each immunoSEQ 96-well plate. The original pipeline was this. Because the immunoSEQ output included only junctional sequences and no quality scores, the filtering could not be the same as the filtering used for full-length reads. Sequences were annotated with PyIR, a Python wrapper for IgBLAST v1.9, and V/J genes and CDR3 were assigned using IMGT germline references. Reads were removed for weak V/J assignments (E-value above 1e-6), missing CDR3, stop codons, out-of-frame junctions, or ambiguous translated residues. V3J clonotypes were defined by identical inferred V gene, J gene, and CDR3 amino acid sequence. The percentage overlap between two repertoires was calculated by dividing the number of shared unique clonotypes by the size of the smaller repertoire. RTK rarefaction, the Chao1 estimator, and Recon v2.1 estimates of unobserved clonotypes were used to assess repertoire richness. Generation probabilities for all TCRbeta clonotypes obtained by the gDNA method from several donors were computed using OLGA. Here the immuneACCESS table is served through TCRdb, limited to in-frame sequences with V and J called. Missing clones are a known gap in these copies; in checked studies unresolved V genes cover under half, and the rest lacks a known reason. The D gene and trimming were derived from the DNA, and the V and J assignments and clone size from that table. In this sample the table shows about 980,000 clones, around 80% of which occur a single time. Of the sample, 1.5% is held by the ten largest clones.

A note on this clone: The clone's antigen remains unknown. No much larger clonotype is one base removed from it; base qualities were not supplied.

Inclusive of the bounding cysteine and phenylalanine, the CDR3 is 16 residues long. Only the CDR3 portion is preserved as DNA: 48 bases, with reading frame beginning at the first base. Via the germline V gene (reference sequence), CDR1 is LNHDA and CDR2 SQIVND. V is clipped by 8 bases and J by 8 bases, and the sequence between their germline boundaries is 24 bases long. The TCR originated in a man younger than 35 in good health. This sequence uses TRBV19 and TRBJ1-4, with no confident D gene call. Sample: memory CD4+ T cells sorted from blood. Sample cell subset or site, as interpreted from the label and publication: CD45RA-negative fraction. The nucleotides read TGTGCCAGTCAACTTAGCCTTTTAGGCTATGGGGAAAAACTGTTTTTT. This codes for CASQLSLLGYGEKLFF. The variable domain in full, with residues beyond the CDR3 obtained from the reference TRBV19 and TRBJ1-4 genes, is DGGITQSPKYLFRKEGQNVTLSCEQNLNHDAMYWYRQDPGQGLRLIYYSQIVNDFQKGDIAEGYSVSREKKESFPLTVTSAQKNPTAFYLCASQLSLLGYGEKLFFGSGTQLSVL.